These 25 T cell receptor beta chains originate from one sample sequenced in a study of T cells after yellow fever vaccination. From the 5' RACE reads, TCRdb called clonotypes with MiXCR, one entry per CDR3 protein. The sample consists of some 200,000 distinct CDR3 sequences, about 10% of them appearing once. Here the sequenced sample was CD8+ T cells sorted from PBMCs, taken 15 days after the yellow fever booster vaccination. Receptors originate from a man between 18 and 35 years old who received the YFV17D yellow fever vaccine.

The CDR3 bases are TGCGCCAGCAGTTATACGACAGGGATTAGCTACGAGCAGTACTTC. Protein: CASSYTTGISYEQYF. The chain carries TRBV4-1 and TRBJ2-7; 7 bases line up with TRBD1. The CDR3 consists of 15 residues. V trimming: 6 bases; J trimming: 3 bases; junction bases outside the gene matches: 11. Germline-derived CDR1 and CDR2 are MGHRA and YSYEKL.

This chain joins TRBV24-1 and TRBJ2-1; TRBD2 matches at 11 bases. Germline V gene sequence: CDR1 KGHDR, CDR2 SFDVKD. The V and J ends lost 4 bases and 5 bases, in that order; junction bases with no gene match: 6. The CDR3 has 16 residues. The CDR3: CATSDPLAGGHNEQFF. Here the CDR3 DNA reads TGTGCCACCAGTGACCCTCTAGCGGGGGGCCACAATGAGCAGTTCTTC.

This clonotype showed up just a few times. The chain recombines TRBV6-2 or TRBV6-3 with TRBJ2-7; TRBD2 agrees at 12 bases. CDR1 MNHEY and CDR2 SVGEGT come from the germline V gene. CDR3 length: 15 amino acids. Trimming at V came to 2 bases and at J to 5 bases, leaving 4 bases not matched to a gene. This CDR3 reads CASSYPRLAGDEQYF. CDR3 sequence (DNA): TGTGCCAGCAGTTACCCACGACTAGCGGGGGACGAGCAGTACTTC.

The chain links TRBV7-9 to TRBJ1-4; TRBD1 matches at 11 bases. V was pared by 8 bases and J by 4 bases, with 12 bases of the junction left unmatched. From germline, CDR1 is SEHNR and CDR2 FQNEAQ (reference sequence). This CDR3 contains 17 residues. CDR3 bases: TGTGCCAGCCAGAGGTCTGGACAGGGGGCTGTTAATGAAAAACTGTTTTTT. This gives the protein CASQRSGQGAVNEKLFF.

This clonotype was counted a few times. The CDR3 region is CASSYSRVSNQPQHF. CDR3 coding DNA: TGTGCCAGCAGTTACTCAAGGGTCAGCAATCAGCCCCAGCATTTT. This rearrangement joins TRBV6-2 or TRBV6-3 to TRBJ1-5; D unresolved. The CDR3 is 15 residues long. V lost 0 bases, J lost 1 base, and 7 bases lay in between. Germline V gives CDR1 MNHEY, CDR2 SVGEGT.

This clonotype appeared many times. This chain connects TRBV5-1 to TRBJ2-1, with TRBD1 identical over 11 bases. There are 15 residues in the CDR3. Germline V gene sequence: CDR1 SGHRS, CDR2 YFSETQ. The junction had 4 bases not matched to a gene; V was cut back by 0 bases and J by 8 bases. CDR3 DNA: TGCGCCAGCAGCTTGGAGGGACAGGGGGGGGATGAGCAGTTCTTC. The encoded protein is CASSLEGQGGDEQFF.

This chain connects TRBV15 to TRBJ2-1; 12 bases are shared with TRBD2. CDR1 and CDR2 (germline): LNHNV, YYDKDF (reference sequence). Trimming cost V 2 bases and J 6 bases; bases outside gene matches: 8. CDR3 size: 17 residues. The CDR3 nucleotides are TGTGCCACCAGCAGACAGTCCGGACTAGCGGGGCCCAATGAGCAGTTCTTC. It specifies CATSRQSGLAGPNEQFF. The full variable domain, its missing parts supplied by reference TRBV15 and TRBJ2-1, is DAMVIQNPRYQVTQFGKPVTLSCSQTLNHNVMYWYQQKSSQAPKLLFHYYDKDFNNEADTPDNFQSRRPNTSFCFLDIRSPGLGDTAMYLCATSRQSGLAGPNEQFFGPGTRLTVL.

In its sample, this clonotype was seen a few times. This chain links TRBV14 with TRBJ1-2; D unclear. V lost 0 bases, J lost 4 bases, and 18 bases lay in between. The germline V gene has CDR1 SGHDN and CDR2 FVKESK. The CDR3 is made up of 17 amino acids. The CDR3 region has the DNA TGTGCCAGCAGCCAAGAACCGTATCAGCAGGCCGCCTATGGCTACACCTTC. As protein: CASSQEPYQQAAYGYTF.

This clonotype came up many times. The chain couples TRBV4-3 to TRBJ2-5; D possibly corresponds to TRBD1 (5 bases). CDR1 and CDR2 (germline): LGHNA, YSLEER. Trimming pared 0 bases from V and 6 bases from J, leaving 8 bases between. This CDR3 is built from 13 residues. The CDR3 bases are TGCGCCAGCAGCCAAGAACCAGGGAAGACCCAGTACTTC. Translating gives CASSQEPGKTQYF.

The V call is TRBV11-2, the J call TRBJ2-1; TRBD2 is a possible D gene (6 bases). CDR1 SGHAT and CDR2 FQNNGV come from the germline V gene. V was cut by 1 base and J by 4 bases, with 11 bases left in between. There are 15 residues in the CDR3. In DNA form, the CDR3 reads TGTGCCAGCAGCTTAGTTCTAGCGTATTACAATGAGCAGTTCTTC. Encoded protein: CASSLVLAYYNEQFF. Supplemented by reference TRBV11-2 and TRBJ2-1, the full variable domain reads EAGVAQSPRYKIIEKRQSVAFWCNPISGHATLYWYQQILGQGPKLLIQFQNNGVVDDSQLPKDRFSAERLKGVDSTLKIQPAKLEDSAVYLCASSLVLAYYNEQFFGPGTRLTVL.

This chain uses TRBV9 with TRBJ2-1; TRBD1 matches at 8 bases. In germline, CDR1 is SGDLS, CDR2 YYNGEE. The CDR3 runs to 15 residues. Trimming took 2 bases from V and 6 from J; bases not matched to a gene: 7. CDR3 protein: CASSVGQGRGNEQFF. CDR3 nucleotides: TGTGCCAGCAGCGTCGGACAGGGTCGGGGCAATGAGCAGTTCTTC.

This clonotype was found a few times. The chain carries TRBV3-1 and TRBJ2-3, with 11 bases identical to TRBD2. The V and J ends lost 1 base and 1 base, in that order; junction bases with no gene match: 10. The CDR3 length is 19 residues. In germline, CDR1 is LGHDT, CDR2 YNNKEL (reference sequence). CDR3 sequence: CASSQGTTSGGPGTDTQYF. The CDR3 region has the DNA TGTGCCAGCAGCCAAGGGACAACTAGCGGGGGCCCCGGCACAGATACGCAGTATTTT.

The sample holds a few counts of this clonotype. The V gene is TRBV7-3, the J gene TRBJ2-1; D is ambiguous. Germline assignment: CDR1 SGHTA and CDR2 FQGTGA. The V end lost 5 bases, the J end lost 4 bases, and 21 bases lay between the germline ends. This CDR3 is 17 amino acids long. In DNA, the CDR3 is TGTGCCAGCAGCCCCTACTCTAGATCCACTAATTACAATGAGCAGTTCTTC. Translation: CASSPYSRSTNYNEQFF.

The chain combines TRBV23-1 with TRBJ2-7; no definite D call. TRBV23-1 is treated as an ORF (open reading frame) with a function not yet certain. V gave up 4 bases and J gave up 7 bases, with 26 bases separating them. CDR3 length equals 17 residues. The CDR3 protein is CASSRVYPGPYVREQYV. The CDR3 DNA reads TGCGCCAGCAGTCGAGTGTATCCGGGCCCTTATGTGAGGGAGCAGTACGTC.

The chain carries TRBV6-4 and TRBJ2-1; 8 bases line up with TRBD2. The CDR3 has 13 residues. Germline CDR1 MRHNA, CDR2 SNTAGT. V gave up 3 bases and J gave up 10 bases; unmatched junction bases: 5. CDR3 amino acids: CASSDSGTKEQFF. The CDR3 bases are TGTGCCAGCAGTGATAGCGGGACTAAAGAGCAGTTCTTC.

The chain links TRBV6-2 or TRBV6-3 to TRBJ2-7, with D perhaps TRBD1 (6 bases). CDR3 length equals 12 residues. Germline V gene data show CDR1 as MNHEY and CDR2 as SVGEGT. Trimming shortened V by 6 bases and J by 3 bases, and 9 bases separated the two germline ends. The CDR3 DNA reads as TGTGCCAGCAGGCAGGGGATCTACGAGCAGTACTTC. Residues: CASRQGIYEQYF.

At least ten counts were recorded for this clonotype. V usage is TRBV15 and J usage is TRBJ2-1, with D tentatively TRBD1 or TRBD2 (6 bases each). The germline gives CDR1 LNHNV, CDR2 YYDKDF (reference sequence). V was clipped by 1 base and J by 5 bases, with 15 bases between them. The CDR3 is 16 amino acids. The CDR3 sequence is CATSRGGGLQHNEQFF. Written as DNA, the CDR3 is TGTGCCACCAGCAGAGGTGGGGGGCTACAGCACAATGAGCAGTTCTTC.

This clonotype was seen more than once but under ten times. This CDR3 reads CASSFLPGDSTYEQYF. DNA for the CDR3: TGTGCCAGCAGTTTCCTACCGGGGGACTCGACCTACGAGCAGTACTTC. This chain joins TRBV12-3 or TRBV12-4 and TRBJ2-7; TRBD2 is a possible D gene (6 bases). The V end was cut by 3 bases, the J end by 2 bases, with 17 bases between. This CDR3 contains 16 residues.

Only a few counts were recorded for this clonotype. The rearrangement joins TRBV27 to TRBJ2-3; D ambiguous. CDR3 length equals 14 residues. Germline values: CDR1 MNHEY, CDR2 SMNVEV (reference sequence). Trimming removed 4 bases from V and 2 bases from J, with 10 bases in between. In nucleotides, the CDR3 is TGTGCCAGCAGTTACGGCGTCAACACAGATACGCAGTATTTT. This sequence encodes CASSYGVNTDTQYF.

This chain joins TRBV12-5 and TRBJ2-3; 7 bases fit TRBD1. This CDR3 is 20 amino acids long. CDR1 is LGHNT and CDR2 is FRNRAP in the germline V gene. The J segment lost 0 bases and the V segment lost 6 bases, leaving 21 bases of the junction unmatched. CDR3 nucleotide sequence: TGTGCTAGTGGCGGAGTGGCCTTGGACAGGACCCATCATAGCACAGATACGCAGTATTTT. The encoded protein is CASGGVALDRTHHSTDTQYF.

The sample holds many counts of this clonotype. V gene TRBV28 combines with J gene TRBJ2-5, with 9 nucleotides matching TRBD2. The CDR3 contains 14 residues. Germline V gene data show CDR1 as MDHEN and CDR2 as SYDVKM. After removal of 7 bases from V and 4 bases from J, the junction contained 7 bases not matched to a gene. CDR3 protein: CASTLGAGGETQYF. CDR3 in DNA: TGTGCCAGCACCTTAGGAGCGGGGGGAGAGACCCAGTACTTC. The full variable domain, with the rest looked up from reference TRBV28 and TRBJ2-5, is DVKVTQSSRYLVKRTGEKVFLECVQDMDHENMFWYRQDPGLGLRLIYFSYDVKMKEKGDIPEGYSVSREKKERFSLILESASTNQTSMYLCASTLGAGGETQYFGPGTRLLVL.

This clonotype occurred a few times. V gene TRBV7-6 combines with J gene TRBJ2-7; the match to TRBD2 covers 12 bases. Germline trimming cut 5 bases from V and 0 bases from J; bases unmatched to any gene: 14. The CDR3 extends over 19 amino acids. Per germline, CDR1 SGHVS and CDR2 FNYEAQ. In nucleotides, the CDR3 is TGTGCCAGCAGCCCCCGACTAGCGGGGGTCACGAGGAGCTCCTACGAGCAGTACTTC. It codes for CASSPRLAGVTRSSYEQYF.

The J gene is TRBJ2-1, the V gene TRBV6-6; 10 positions match TRBD2. There are 17 residues in the CDR3. The junction had 10 bases not matched to a gene; V was cut back by 1 base and J by 7 bases. Per the germline V gene, CDR1 is MNHNY and CDR2 is SVGAGI (reference sequence). CDR3 region: CASSYFRAGGPSNEQFF. CDR3 coding DNA: TGTGCCAGCAGTTACTTCCGAGCGGGGGGGCCTAGTAATGAGCAGTTCTTC.

The chain has TRBV20-1 and TRBJ2-1; a possible D gene is TRBD2 (7 bases). Germline values: CDR1 DFQATT, CDR2 SNEGSKA (reference sequence). CDR3 length: 15 residues. V dropped 6 bases and J dropped 6 bases, with 21 bases sitting between them. CDR3 sequence (DNA): TGCAGTGCGCCGGGGGGCCGGTCGTCCGTCAATGAGCAGTTCTTC. It encodes CSAPGGRSSVNEQFF.

The chain joins TRBV7-9 to TRBJ2-3, with 7 bases fitting TRBD1. CDR3 length equals 13 residues. CDR1 SEHNR and CDR2 FQNEAQ come from the germline V gene (reference sequence). The junction had 4 bases not matched to a gene; V was cut back by 8 bases and J by 2 bases. The CDR3, as DNA: TGTGCCAGCTTGGGACAGATCACAGATACGCAGTATTTT. Translated, it gives CASLGQITDTQYF.